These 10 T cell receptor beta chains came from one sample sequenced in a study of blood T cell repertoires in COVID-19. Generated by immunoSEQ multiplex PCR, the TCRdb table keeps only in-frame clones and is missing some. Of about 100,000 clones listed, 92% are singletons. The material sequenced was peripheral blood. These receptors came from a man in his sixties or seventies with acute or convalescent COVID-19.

The CDR3 bases are TGTGCCAGCAGTTCAATGAATTCACCCCTCCACTTT. As protein: CASSSMNSPLHF. The V call is TRBV12-3 or TRBV12-4, the J call TRBJ1-6; no reliable D call. The length of the CDR3 is 12 residues. The V end was cut by 4 bases, the J end by 7 bases, with 5 bases between.

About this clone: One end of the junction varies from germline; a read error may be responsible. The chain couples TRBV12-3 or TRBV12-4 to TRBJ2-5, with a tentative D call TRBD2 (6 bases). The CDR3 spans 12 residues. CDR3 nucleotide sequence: TGTGCCACCAGACTAGATCAAGGGACCCAGTACTTC. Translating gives CATRLDQGTQYF.

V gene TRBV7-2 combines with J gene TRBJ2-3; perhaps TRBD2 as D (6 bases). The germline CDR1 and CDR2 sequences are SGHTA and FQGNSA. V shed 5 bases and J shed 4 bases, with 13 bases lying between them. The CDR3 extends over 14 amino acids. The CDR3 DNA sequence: TGTGCCAGCAGCACTAGCTTGGTCCCAGATACGCAGTATTTT. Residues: CASSTSLVPDTQYF.

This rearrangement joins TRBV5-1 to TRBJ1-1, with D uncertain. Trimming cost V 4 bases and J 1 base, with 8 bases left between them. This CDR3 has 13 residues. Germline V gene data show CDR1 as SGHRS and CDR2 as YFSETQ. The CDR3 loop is CASSELENTEAFF. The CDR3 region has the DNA TGCGCCAGCAGCGAGTTAGAGAACACTGAAGCTTTCTTT.

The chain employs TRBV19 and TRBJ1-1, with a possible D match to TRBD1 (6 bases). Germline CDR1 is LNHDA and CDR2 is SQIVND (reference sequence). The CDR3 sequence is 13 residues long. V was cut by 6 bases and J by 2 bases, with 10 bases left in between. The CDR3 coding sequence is TGTGCCAGTAGAGACAGGTATAACACTGAAGCTTTCTTT. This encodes CASRDRYNTEAFF.

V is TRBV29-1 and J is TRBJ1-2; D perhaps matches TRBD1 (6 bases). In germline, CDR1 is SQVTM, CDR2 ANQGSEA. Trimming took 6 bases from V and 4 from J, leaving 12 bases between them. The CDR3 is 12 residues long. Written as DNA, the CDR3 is TGCAGCGTCAGAGCGGGGGCCTATGGCTACACCTTC. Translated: CSVRAGAYGYTF.

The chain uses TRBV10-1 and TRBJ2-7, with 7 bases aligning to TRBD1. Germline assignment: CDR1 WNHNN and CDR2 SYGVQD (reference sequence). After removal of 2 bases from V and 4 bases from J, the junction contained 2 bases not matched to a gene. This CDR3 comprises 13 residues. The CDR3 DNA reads TGCGCCAGCAGTGAGACCAGGGGGTACGAGCAGTACTTC. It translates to CASSETRGYEQYF.

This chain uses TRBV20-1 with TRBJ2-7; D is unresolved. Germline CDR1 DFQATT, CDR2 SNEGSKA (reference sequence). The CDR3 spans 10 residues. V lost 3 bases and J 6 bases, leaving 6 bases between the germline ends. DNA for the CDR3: TGCAGTGCTAGTGGAGCCGAGCAGTACTTC. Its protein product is CSASGAEQYF.

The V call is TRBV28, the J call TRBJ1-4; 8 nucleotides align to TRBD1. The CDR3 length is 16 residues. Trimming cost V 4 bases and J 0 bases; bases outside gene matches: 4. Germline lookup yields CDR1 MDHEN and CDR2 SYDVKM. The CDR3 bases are TGTGCCAGCAGTTCGGCAGGGGGCCCAACTAATGAAAAACTGTTTTTT. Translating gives CASSSAGGPTNEKLFF. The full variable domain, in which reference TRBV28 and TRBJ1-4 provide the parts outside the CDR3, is DVKVTQSSRYLVKRTGEKVFLECVQDMDHENMFWYRQDPGLGLRLIYFSYDVKMKEKGDIPEGYSVSREKKERFSLILESASTNQTSMYLCASSSAGGPTNEKLFFGSGTQLSVL.

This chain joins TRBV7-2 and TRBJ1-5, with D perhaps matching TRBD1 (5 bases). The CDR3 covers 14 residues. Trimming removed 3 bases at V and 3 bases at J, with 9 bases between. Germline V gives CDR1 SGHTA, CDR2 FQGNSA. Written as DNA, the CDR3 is TGTGCCAGCAGCTTGAGCAGGGTCAATCAGCCCCAGCATTTT. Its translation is CASSLSRVNQPQHF. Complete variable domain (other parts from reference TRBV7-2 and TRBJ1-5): GAGVSQSPSNKVTEKGKDVELRCDPISGHTALYWYRQSLGQGLEFLIYFQGNSAPDKSGLPSDRFSAERTGGSVSTLTIQRTQQEDSAVYLCASSLSRVNQPQHFGDGTRLSIL.